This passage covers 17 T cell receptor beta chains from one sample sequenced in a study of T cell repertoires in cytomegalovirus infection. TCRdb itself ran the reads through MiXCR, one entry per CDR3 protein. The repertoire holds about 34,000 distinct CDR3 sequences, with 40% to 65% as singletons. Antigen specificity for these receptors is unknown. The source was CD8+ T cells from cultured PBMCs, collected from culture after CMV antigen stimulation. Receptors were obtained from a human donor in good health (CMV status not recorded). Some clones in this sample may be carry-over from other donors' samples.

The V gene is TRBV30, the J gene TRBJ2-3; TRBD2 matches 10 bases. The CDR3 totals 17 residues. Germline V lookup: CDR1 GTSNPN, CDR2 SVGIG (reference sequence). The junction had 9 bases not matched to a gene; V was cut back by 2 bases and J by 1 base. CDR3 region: CAWSPGVTSGGTDTQYF. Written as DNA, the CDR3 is TGTGCCTGGAGTCCAGGGGTCACTAGCGGGGGCACAGATACGCAGTATTTT.

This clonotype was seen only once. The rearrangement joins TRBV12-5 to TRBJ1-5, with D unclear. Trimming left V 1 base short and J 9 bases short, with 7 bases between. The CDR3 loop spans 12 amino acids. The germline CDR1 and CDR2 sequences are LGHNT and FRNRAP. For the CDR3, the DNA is TGTGCTAGTGGTTTGGCCCCAGGGCCCCAGCATTTT. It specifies CASGLAPGPQHF.

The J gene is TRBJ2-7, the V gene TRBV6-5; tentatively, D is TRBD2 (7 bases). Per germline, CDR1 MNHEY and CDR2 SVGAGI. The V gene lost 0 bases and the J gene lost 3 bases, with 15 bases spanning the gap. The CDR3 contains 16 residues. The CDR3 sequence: CASSYSGGGGLYEQYF. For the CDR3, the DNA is TGTGCCAGCAGTTACTCGGGAGGGGGGGGCCTCTACGAGCAGTACTTC.

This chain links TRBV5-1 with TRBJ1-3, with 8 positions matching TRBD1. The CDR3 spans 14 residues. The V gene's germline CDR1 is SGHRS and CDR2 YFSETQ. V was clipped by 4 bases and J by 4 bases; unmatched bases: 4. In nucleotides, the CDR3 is TGCGCCAGCAGCCCCAGGGGGCCCGGAAACACCATATATTTT. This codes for CASSPRGPGNTIYF. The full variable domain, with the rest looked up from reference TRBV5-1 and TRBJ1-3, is KAGVTQTPRYLIKTRGQQVTLSCSPISGHRSVSWYQQTPGQGLQFLFEYFSETQRNKGNFPGRFSGRQFSNSRSEMNVSTLELGDSALYLCASSPRGPGNTIYFGEGSWLTVV.

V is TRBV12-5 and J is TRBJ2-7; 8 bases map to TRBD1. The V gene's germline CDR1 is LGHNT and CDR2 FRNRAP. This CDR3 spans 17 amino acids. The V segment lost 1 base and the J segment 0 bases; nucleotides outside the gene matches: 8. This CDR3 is CASGLAGQGFASYEQYF. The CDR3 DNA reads TGTGCTAGTGGTTTGGCCGGACAGGGCTTTGCCTCCTACGAGCAGTACTTC. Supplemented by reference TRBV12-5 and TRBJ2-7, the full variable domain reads DARVTQTPRHKVTEMGQEVTMRCQPILGHNTVFWYRQTMMQGLELLAYFRNRAPLDDSGMPKDRFSAEMPDATLATLKIQPSEPRDSAVYFCASGLAGQGFASYEQYFGPGTRLTVT.

This CDR3 is CASSQEQPQHF. Here the CDR3 DNA reads TGCGCCAGCAGTCAAGAGCAGCCCCAGCATTTT. The gene calls are TRBV23-1 and TRBJ1-5; D is ambiguous. TRBV23-1 is flagged as an ORF with uncertain function. Trimming took off 2 bases at V and 7 bases at J, with 3 bases between the two ends. The CDR3 spans 11 residues.

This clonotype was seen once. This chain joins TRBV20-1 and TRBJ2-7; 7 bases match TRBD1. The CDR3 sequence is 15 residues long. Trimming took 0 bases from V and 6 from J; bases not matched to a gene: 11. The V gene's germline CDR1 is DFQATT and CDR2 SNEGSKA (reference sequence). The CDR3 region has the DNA TGCAGTGCTAGAGATCCCCAGGGGGTAGCTAGCGAGCAGTACTTC. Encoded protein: CSARDPQGVASEQYF.

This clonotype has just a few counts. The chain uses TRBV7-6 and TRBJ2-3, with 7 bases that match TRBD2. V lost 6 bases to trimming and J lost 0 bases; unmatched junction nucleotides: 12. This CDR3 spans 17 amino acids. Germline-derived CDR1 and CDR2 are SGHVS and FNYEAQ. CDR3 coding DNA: TGTGCCAGCAGTTCTTCCCGGGACTATCTTAGCACAGATACGCAGTATTTT. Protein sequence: CASSSSRDYLSTDTQYF.

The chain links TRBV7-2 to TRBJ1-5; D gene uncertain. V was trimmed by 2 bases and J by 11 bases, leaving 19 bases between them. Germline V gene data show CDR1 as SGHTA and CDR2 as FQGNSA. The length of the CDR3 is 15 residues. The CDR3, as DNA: TGTGCCAGCAGCTTACCTTGGTCAGAGAAGGTGACCCAGCATTTT. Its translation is CASSLPWSEKVTQHF.

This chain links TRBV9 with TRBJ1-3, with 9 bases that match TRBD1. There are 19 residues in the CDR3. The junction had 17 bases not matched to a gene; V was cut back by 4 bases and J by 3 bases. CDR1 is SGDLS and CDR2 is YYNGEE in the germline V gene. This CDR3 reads CASSQPSPRDRAHGNTIYF. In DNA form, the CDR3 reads TGTGCCAGCAGCCAGCCTTCCCCCCGGGACAGGGCCCATGGAAACACCATATATTTT. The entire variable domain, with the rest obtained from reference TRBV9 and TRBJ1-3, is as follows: DSGVTQTPKHLITATGQRVTLRCSPRSGDLSVYWYQQSLDQGLQFLIQYYNGEERAKGNILERFSAQQFPDLHSELNLSSLELGDSALYFCASSQPSPRDRAHGNTIYFGEGSWLTVV.

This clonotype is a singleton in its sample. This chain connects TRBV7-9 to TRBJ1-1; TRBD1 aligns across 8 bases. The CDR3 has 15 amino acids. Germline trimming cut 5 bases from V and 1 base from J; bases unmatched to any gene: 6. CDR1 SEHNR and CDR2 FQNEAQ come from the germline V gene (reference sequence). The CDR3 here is CASSQKGQANTEAFF. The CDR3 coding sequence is TGTGCCAGCAGCCAGAAGGGACAGGCGAACACTGAAGCTTTCTTT. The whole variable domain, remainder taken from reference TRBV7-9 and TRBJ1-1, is DTGVSQNPRHKITKRGQNVTFRCDPISEHNRLYWYRQTLGQGPEFLTYFQNEAQLEKSRLLSDRFSAERPKGSFSTLEIQRTEQGDSAMYLCASSQKGQANTEAFFGQGTRLTVV.

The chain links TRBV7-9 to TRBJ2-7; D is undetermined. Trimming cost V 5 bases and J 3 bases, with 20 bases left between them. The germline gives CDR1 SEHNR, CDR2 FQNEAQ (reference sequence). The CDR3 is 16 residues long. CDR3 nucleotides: TGTGCCAGCAGCACCCCGCGCGGAGTAAAAAACTACGAGCAGTACTTC. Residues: CASSTPRGVKNYEQYF.

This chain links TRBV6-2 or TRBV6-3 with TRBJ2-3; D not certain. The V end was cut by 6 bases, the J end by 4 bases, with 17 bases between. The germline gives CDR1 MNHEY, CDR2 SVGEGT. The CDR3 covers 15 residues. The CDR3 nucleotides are TGTGCCAGCAGGGCGGAAGGTAACCGACCAGATACGCAGTATTTT. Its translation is CASRAEGNRPDTQYF.

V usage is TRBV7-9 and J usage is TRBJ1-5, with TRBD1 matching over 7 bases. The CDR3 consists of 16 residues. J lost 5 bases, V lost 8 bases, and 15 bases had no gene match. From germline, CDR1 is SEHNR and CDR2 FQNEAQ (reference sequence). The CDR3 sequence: CASDTGVGGPDQPQHF. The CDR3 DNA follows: TGTGCCAGCGATACAGGGGTGGGGGGCCCTGATCAGCCCCAGCATTTT.

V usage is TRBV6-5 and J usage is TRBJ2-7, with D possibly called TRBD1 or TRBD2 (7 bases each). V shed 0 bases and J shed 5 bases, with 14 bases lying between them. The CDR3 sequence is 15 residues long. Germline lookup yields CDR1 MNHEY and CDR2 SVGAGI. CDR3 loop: CASSYSWAGGDEQYF. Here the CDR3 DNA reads TGTGCCAGCAGTTACTCATGGGCAGGGGGGGACGAGCAGTACTTC.

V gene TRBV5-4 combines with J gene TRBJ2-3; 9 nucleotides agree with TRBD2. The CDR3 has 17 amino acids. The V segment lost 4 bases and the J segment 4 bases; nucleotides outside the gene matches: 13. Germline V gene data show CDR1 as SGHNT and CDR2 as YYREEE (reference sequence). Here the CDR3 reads CASSQPPLAGLADTQYF. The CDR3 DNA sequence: TGTGCCAGCAGCCAGCCACCACTAGCGGGCCTTGCAGATACGCAGTATTTT.

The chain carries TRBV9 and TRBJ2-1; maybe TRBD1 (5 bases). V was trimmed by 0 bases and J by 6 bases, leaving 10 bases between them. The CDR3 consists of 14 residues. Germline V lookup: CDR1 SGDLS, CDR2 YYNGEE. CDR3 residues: CASSVVLGANEQFF. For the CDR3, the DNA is TGTGCCAGCAGCGTAGTGCTAGGGGCCAATGAGCAGTTCTTC.